This T cell receptor (beta chain) is drawn from a study of vaccination and CD4 T cells after COVID-19. Overall study: Post-COVID draws came a median approximately 94 days after diagnosis (range 35 to 161). Cells were stimulated with overlapping spike peptides from SARS-CoV-2, HCoV-NL63, HCoV-OC43 and HCoV-229E.

The treatment is: approximately 9-day PBMC culture with coronavirus spike peptide pools or control peptides (ViraFEST assay). This clonotype was seen a handful of times. No antigen is known for it. Study findings and constraints: Reactive clone data from convalescent patients indicated a median of approximately 90% appearing only post-vaccination.

With the Oncomine TCR Beta short-read assay, DNA from cultured CD4+ T cells was sequenced. TCRdb analysed the PCR reads with MiXCR anew, one entry per CDR3 protein. The sample lists roughly 15,000 distinct CDR3 sequences, about 61% occurring once. This CDR3 is 13 amino acids long. V was shortened by 8 bases and J by 2 bases, with 11 bases between the two germline ends. Germline loops: CDR1 WNHNN, CDR2 SYGVQD (reference sequence). The gene calls are TRBV10-1 and TRBJ2-3; tentative D call: TRBD2 (6 bases). Sequenced: CD4+ T cells from blood, cultured in vitro. This clonotype was obtained from a human donor who had recovered from COVID-19. CDR3 in amino acids: CASGSSDTDTQYF. In DNA, the CDR3 is TGCGCCAGCGGATCTAGCGACACAGATACGCAGTATTTT.